A selection of T cell receptor beta chains follows, all from one sample in a study of PD-1 blockade in classical Hodgkin lymphoma. Clones were sequenced by immunoSEQ multiplex PCR, and TCRdb holds only the in-frame ones, with some missing. Of about 92,000 clones listed, over 80% are singletons. The source was peripheral blood mononuclear cells (PBMCs), collected before the fourth cycle of nivolumab. The receptors originated from a human donor with classical Hodgkin lymphoma. Both conserved end residues are part of each CDR3. Each record gives: CDR3 length, V gene, CDR3 protein.

16 | TRBV7-6 | CASSLGGTVYPGELFF
13 | TRBV19 | CASRSDSTDTQYF
14 | TRBV5-4 | CASSPRLAEAKQYF
15 | TRBV7-8 | CASSRGGGLGTEAFF
14 | TRBV6-5 | CASSYAGGVDTQYF
15 | TRBV7-2 | CASSAAGQLNEKLFF
12 | TRBV29-1 | CSFSAYQETQYF
15 | TRBV28 | CASTNWGGLGEKLFF
13 | TRBV29-1 | CSVDGQGRTEAFF
16 | TRBV27 | CASSPRPGYRGNEQFF
12 | TRBV18 | CASNTPRTEQYF
15 | TRBV11-2 | CAGSPDLGRRYEQYF
13 | TRBV6-5 | CASIKTNTGELFF
14 | TRBV2 | CASSLVAAQETQYF
16 | TRBV7-2 | CASSPQGGGGYNEQFF
15 | TRBV19 | CASSFSPGAPGELFF
13 | TRBV5-1 | CASSLRVGDTQYF
17 | TRBV7-6 | CASSFEVRGGSYNEQFF
11 | TRBV28 | CAAQRGTEAFF
12 | TRBV5-1 | CASSSGDYGYTF
14 | TRBV19 | CASSPASGRYEQYF
15 | TRBV28 | CASRSGTGGRDTQYF
16 | TRBV12-2 | CASPPSGGEALGEQYF
16 | TRBV5-1 | CASSSVTSASYNEQFF
14 | TRBV13 | CASTLGGIKNIQYF
15 | TRBV6-5 | CASSYAGDLAGELFF
16 | TRBV7-8 | CASSTPPGQGPQTQYF
16 | TRBV27 | CASRWVSMGSTDTQYF
14 | TRBV5-1 | CASSRTGTKHGYTF
15 | TRBV11-2 | CASSTGLAGGNEQFF
14 | TRBV7-2 | CASSLGGKVYEQFF
13 | TRBV11-2 | CASSPTLNTEAFF
13 | TRBV29-1 | CSVVAGGSGELFF
13 | TRBV4-2 | CASSQEQGREQYF
17 | TRBV19 | CASSIDPGTGGPDTQYF
14 | TRBV7-8 | CASSLKREDYGYTF